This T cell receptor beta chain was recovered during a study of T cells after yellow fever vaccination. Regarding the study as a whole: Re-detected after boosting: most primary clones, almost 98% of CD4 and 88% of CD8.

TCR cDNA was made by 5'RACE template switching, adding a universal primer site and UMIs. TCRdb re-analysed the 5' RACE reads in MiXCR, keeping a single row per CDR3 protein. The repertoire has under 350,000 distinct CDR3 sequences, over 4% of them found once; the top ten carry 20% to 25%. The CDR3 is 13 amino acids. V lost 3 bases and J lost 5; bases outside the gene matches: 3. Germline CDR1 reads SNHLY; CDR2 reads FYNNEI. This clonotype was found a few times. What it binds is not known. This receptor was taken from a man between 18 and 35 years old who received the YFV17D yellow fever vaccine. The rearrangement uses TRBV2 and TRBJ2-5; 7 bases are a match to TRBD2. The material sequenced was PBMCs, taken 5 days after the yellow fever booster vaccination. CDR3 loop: CASSEGGVETQYF. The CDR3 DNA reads TGTGCCAGCAGTGAGGGAGGGGTCGAGACCCAGTACTTC.